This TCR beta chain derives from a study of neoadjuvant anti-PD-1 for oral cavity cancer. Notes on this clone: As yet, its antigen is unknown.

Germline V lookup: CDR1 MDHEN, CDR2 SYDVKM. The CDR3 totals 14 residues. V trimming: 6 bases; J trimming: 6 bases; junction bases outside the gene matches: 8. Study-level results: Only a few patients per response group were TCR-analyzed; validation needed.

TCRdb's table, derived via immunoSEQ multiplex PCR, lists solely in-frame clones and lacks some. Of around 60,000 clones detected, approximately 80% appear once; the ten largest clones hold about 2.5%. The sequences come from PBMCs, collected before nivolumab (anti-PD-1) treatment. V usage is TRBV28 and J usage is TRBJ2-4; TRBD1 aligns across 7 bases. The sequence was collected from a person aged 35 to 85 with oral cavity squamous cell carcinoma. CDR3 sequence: CASRQDRVRNIQYF. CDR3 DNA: TGTGCCAGCAGACAAGACAGGGTTAGAAACATTCAGTACTTC.